Below, 11 T cell receptor beta chains from the same sample are listed, as sequenced in a study of tumor and adjacent non-tumor tissue in lung cancer. RNA was extracted from bulk tissue without any cell sorting. The normal lung tissue was taken more than 3 cm from the tumor edge. TCRbeta libraries were built with three rounds of nested PCR, modified from ARM-PCR. TCRdb independently ran MiXCR on the multiplex PCR reads; one entry per CDR3 protein. The sample has 100,000 or so distinct CDR3 sequences, 75% to 90% seen once; the top ten hold more than 25%. The source material was distant non-tumor lung tissue. These receptors originate from a man aged 55-75 years with small cell lung cancer.

Turning to this clonotype: The junction and the germline gene differ at one end; a read error may be behind it. The J gene is TRBJ2-5, the V gene TRBV11-2; 10 nucleotides agree with TRBD1. Germline V gives CDR1 SGHAT, CDR2 FQNNGV. The length of the CDR3 is 15 residues. The CDR3 sequence is CASSLSRQGAGPQYF. The CDR3 DNA follows: TGTGCCAGTAGCTTATCTCGACAGGGGGCAGGGCCCCAGTACTTC.

Sample share makes this clonotype medium-sized. The rearrangement joins TRBV4-1 to TRBJ2-7; maybe TRBD2 (5 bases). The CDR3 loop spans 13 amino acids. Germline lookup yields CDR1 MGHRA and CDR2 YSYEKL. Trimming removed 5 bases from V and 4 bases from J, with 12 bases in between. As DNA, the CDR3 is TGCGCCAGCAGCGATGGACTGGGTTACGAGCAGTACGTC. Translating it yields CASSDGLGYEQYV.

CDR3 loop: CSLAMGNIGQFF. For the CDR3, the DNA is TGCAGCTTAGCGATGGGAAACATTGGGCAGTTCTTC. This rearrangement joins TRBV29-1 to TRBJ2-1; D might be TRBD2 (5 bases). Trimming left V 8 bases short and J 12 bases short, with 20 bases between. This CDR3 spans 12 amino acids. Germline V gene lookup returns CDR1 SQVTM and CDR2 ANQGSEA.

In the case of this clonotype: A read error may be the cause here, since a much bigger clone is one base away. This chain joins TRBV5-1 and TRBJ2-1, with 9 positions matching TRBD1. Unmatched junction bases numbered 8, after V lost 4 bases and J lost 6 bases. The CDR3 runs 15 residues. In germline, CDR1 is SGHRS, CDR2 YFSETQ. The CDR3 coding sequence is TGCGCCAGCAGCCTTGGACAGGGGACATCCAATGAGCAGTTCTTC. Encoded protein: CASSLGQGTSNEQFF. The full variable domain, completed using reference TRBV5-1 and TRBJ2-1, is KAGVTQTPRYLIKTRGQQVTLSCSPISGHRSVSWYQQTPGQGLQFLFEYFSETQRNKGNFPGRFSGRQFSNSRSEMNVSTLELGDSALYLCASSLGQGTSNEQFFGPGTRLTVL.

The rearrangement joins TRBV20-1 to TRBJ2-5; TRBD2 is a possible D gene (6 bases). This CDR3 comprises 15 residues. Germline V gene sequence: CDR1 DFQATT, CDR2 SNEGSKA (reference sequence). V lost 6 bases to trimming and J lost 5 bases, with 22 bases between them. The CDR3 spells CSAGIPGTPSETQYF. CDR3 nucleotides: TGCAGTGCGGGGATACCGGGGACTCCTTCGGAGACCCAGTACTTC.

This clonotype is a singleton in its sample. One end of the junction fails to match germline, which may point to a read error. The rearrangement joins TRBV6-1 to TRBJ2-1; no firm D call. The V gene's germline CDR1 is MNHNS and CDR2 SASEGT. This CDR3 region has 14 residues. The CDR3 here is CARIFSGNRNEQLF. DNA for the CDR3: TGTGCCAGGATCTTTAGTGGGAATAGGAATGAGCAGCTCTTC.

With regard to this clonotype: This may come from a read error, since a much larger clone is one base off. V is TRBV5-1 and J is TRBJ1-1; D is unclear. Germline lookup yields CDR1 SGHRS and CDR2 YFSETQ. CDR3 length: 13 residues. CDR3 coding DNA: TGCGCCAGCAACTTGGGTTTGAACACTGAAGCTTTCTTT. It yields the protein CASNLGLNTEAFF.

In the case of this clonotype: This may come from a read error, since a much larger clone is one base off. The chain combines TRBV20-1 with TRBJ1-1; D call uncertain. V was clipped by 3 bases and J by 7 bases, with 24 bases between them. Germline V gene sequence: CDR1 DFQATT, CDR2 SNEGSKA (reference sequence). The CDR3 totals 16 residues. CDR3 region: CSASDMGRQYRSEAFF. The CDR3, as DNA: TGCAGTGCTAGTGATATGGGCAGGCAGTATCGCAGTGAAGCTTTCTTT.

This clonotype was seen a single time. One end of the junction does not line up with germline, which may come from a read error. The chain couples TRBV29-1 to TRBJ2-1, with 7 bases lining up with TRBD2. The length of the CDR3 is 15 residues. CDR1 and CDR2 (germline): SQVTM, ANQGSEA. CDR3 protein: CSVVLLVGGYNEQFF. For the CDR3, the DNA is TGCAGCGTCGTTTTACTAGTGGGAGGGTACAATGAGCAATTCTTC.

The DNA of the CDR3 is TGTGCCAGTAGAGAGAGGGTGGGGGATAGCAATCAGCCCCAGCATTTT. This sequence encodes CASRERVGDSNQPQHF. The chain uses TRBV6-6 and TRBJ1-5, with a possible D match to TRBD1 (5 bases). Per the germline V gene, CDR1 is MNHNY and CDR2 is SVGAGI (reference sequence). V was shortened by 9 bases and J by 0 bases, with 18 bases between the two germline ends. This CDR3 has 16 residues.

This clonotype was detected only once. The CDR3 sequence: CAWSIGVETQYF. The CDR3 coding sequence is TGTGCCTGGAGTATAGGGGTGGAGACCCAGTACTTC. The chain employs TRBV30 and TRBJ2-5; TRBD1 is a possible D gene (5 bases). Trimming took off 2 bases at V and 5 bases at J, with 9 bases between the two ends. CDR1 is GTSNPN, CDR2 SVGIG, per germline (reference sequence). This CDR3 has 12 amino acids.